Listed below are T cell receptor beta chains from one sample, sequenced in a study of T cell changes during pregnancy in multiple sclerosis. Libraries were prepared by immunoSEQ multiplex PCR; TCRdb keeps only in-frame clonotypes and omits some of them. Here the sample spans 55,000 to 85,000 clones, about 92% being singletons. The sample was peripheral blood, taken after pregnancy. These receptors came from a female donor with multiple sclerosis, enrolled in a pregnancy study. The conserved cysteine and the conserved F or W are not part of the CDR3 here.

v_call	j_call	cdr3_aa
TRBV10-1	TRBJ2-3	ASSEGPRLAADTQY
TRBV11-2	TRBJ1-2	ASSLVRTGYYGYT
TRBV6-1	TRBJ1-5	ASSEQGAPSNQPQH
TRBV5-1	TRBJ2-7	ASSLGGQGSYEQY
TRBV30	TRBJ2-1	AWGRTDNEQF
TRBV4-2	TRBJ1-3	ASSQASAGGRNTIY
TRBV6-7	TRBJ2-3	ASSYSIVRVRAGGGTDTQY
TRBV5-6	TRBJ2-2	ASSLKGSGTGHTGELF
TRBV11-2	TRBJ1-2	ASSLEQGLYGYT
TRBV6-5	TRBJ1-2	ASSYGGARRNYGYT
TRBV30	TRBJ1-5	AWSVRGGPQPQH
TRBV6-5	TRBJ2-7	ASSYGGTSGTEQY